This TCR beta chain is from a study of T cell repertoires in cytomegalovirus infection. Study-level background: Indicated by public TCR beta signatures were CMV infection and matching HLA type.

One entry per CDR3 protein, called by TCRdb with MiXCR from the reads. The top ten clones hold roughly 1.7% of a sample with under 300,000 distinct CDR3 sequences, roughly an eighth of them seen once. Study outcomes and limitations: What dominated the ex vivo response were HLA-C-restricted CMV-specific TCR beta clonotypes. CMV carriers having the relevant HLA were flagged by cumulative public TCR beta family frequency.

A note on this clonotype: The antigen is not known.

Sample: PBMCs. This clonotype was sampled from a human donor in good health (CMV status not recorded). Some clones in this sample may be carry-over from other donors' samples.

The CDR3 nucleotides are TGCAGCGTGCACAGGGTCCCCGAGACCCAGTACTTC. This translates into CSVHRVPETQYF. This chain joins TRBV29-1 and TRBJ2-5, with a weak D call TRBD1 (6 bases). CDR1 and CDR2 from the germline V gene are SQVTM and ANQGSEA. The ends were cut back, 6 bases at V and 5 bases at J, with 13 bases in the middle. The CDR3 consists of 12 residues.